This T cell receptor beta chain comes out of a study of shared clonotypes between healthy human individuals. Findings and caveats of the study: Clonotype sharing across a few donors was observed for around 4.8% of naive CD4 clonotypes.

The CDR3 loop spans 17 amino acids. V shed 2 bases and J shed 13 bases, with 24 bases lying between them. From germline, CDR1 is SGHVS and CDR2 FNYEAQ. Original handling: Owing to the provision of junction-only sequences devoid of quality scores by immunoSEQ, filtering differed. Method: immunoSEQ multiplex PCR; TCRdb's copy keeps in-frame clones and lacks some. V, J and clone size are taken as reported in that table, and D and trimming were inferred from the DNA itself. This table has under 2,000,000 clones, about 95% appearing once. Points on this clone: Its matching antigen is unknown.

In the naive CD8 group, cells lacked CD45RO and were positively selected for CCR7, so terminally differentiated effector memory CD45RA+ cells were left out. The chain combines TRBV7-6 with TRBJ1-6; the D is unclear. Material: naive CD8+ T cells sorted from blood. This sequence originates from a young man in good health. Written as DNA, the CDR3 is TGTGCCAGCAGCTTAAGAGCCGTCTCCGGAGGACCGGGGCCCCTCCACTTT. Translation: CASSLRAVSGGPGPLHF.